Listed below are T cell receptor beta chains from one sample, sequenced in a study of human T cells and chemical hapten exposure. One entry per CDR3 protein, called by TCRdb with MiXCR from the RACE reads. The table shows more than 100,000 distinct CDR3 sequences, with approximately 15% occurring only once. The source was whole blood, collected in connection with sensitization to the hapten diphenylcyclopropenone (DPC). These receptor sequences come from a man aged 18-30 years with alopecia areata. Some clones in this sample may be carry-over from other donors' samples. Both conserved end residues are part of each CDR3. A D gene is named only where the DNA matches it firmly. Some rows have no size entry. The others give once, few or many, or a class for an expanded clone.

>NA|TRBJ2-5|NA|TRBV7-2
TGTGCCAGCAGCCCAAGAACCCAAGAGACCCAGTACTTC
CASSPRTQETQYF
>NA|TRBJ2-3|many|TRBV25-1
TGTGCCAGCAGTGAGCAGGGACACACAGATACGCAGTATTTT
CASSEQGHTDTQYF
>NA|TRBJ2-7|many|TRBV6-5
TGTGCCAGCAGTTACGCGAACGAGCAGTACTTC
CASSYANEQYF
>NA|TRBJ1-3|few|TRBV6-6
TGTGCCAGCACCAACCGTTGGGGGCAACTCTCCGGAAACACCATATATTTT
CASTNRWGQLSGNTIYF
>NA|TRBJ2-5|few|TRBV4-3
TGCGCCAGCAGCCGGAACGTCGGGGGCCAGGAGACCCAGTACTTC
CASSRNVGGQETQYF
>TRBD1|TRBJ2-5|few|TRBV24-1
TGTGCCACCAGCCAGACAGGGATTGGGCAAGAGACCCAGTACTTC
CATSQTGIGQETQYF
>NA|TRBJ2-1|few|TRBV10-3
TGTGCCATCAGTGAGTCCGGGGGACAGAGATACAATGAGCAGTTCTTC
CAISESGGQRYNEQFF
>NA|TRBJ1-1|few|TRBV11-3
TGTGCCAGCAGCTTAGACGGAATGAACACTGAAGCTTTCTTT
CASSLDGMNTEAFF
>TRBD2|TRBJ2-5|NA|TRBV5-1
TGCGCCAGCAGCCCTGTAGCGGGGGGTGCGCCGGAGACCCAGTACTTC
CASSPVAGGAPETQYF
>TRBD2|TRBJ2-7|NA|TRBV6-5
TGTGCCAGCAGGGGCGGGGGGGCAAATATAGTCTACGAGCAGTACTTC
CASRGGGANIVYEQYF
>NA|TRBJ2-7|NA|TRBV11-1
TGTGCCAGCAGCTTTCAAACAGGGCTAACCTACGAGCAGTACTTC
CASSFQTGLTYEQYF
>TRBD1|TRBJ2-7|few|TRBV4-1
TGCGCCAGCAGCCAAGTCCACATTAAGGGACAGCATATCTACGAGCAGTACTTC
CASSQVHIKGQHIYEQYF
>NA|TRBJ2-5|NA|TRBV12-3/TRBV12-4
TGTGCCAGCAGAGCTACTCAACAGGGAGAGACCCAGTACTTC
CASRATQQGETQYF
>TRBD2|TRBJ2-3|NA|TRBV20-1
TGCAGTGCTATTGGCGGGGGGACGGCGGATACGCAGTATTTT
CSAIGGGTADTQYF
>NA|TRBJ1-1|few|TRBV2
TGTGCCAGCAGTGATGCCACAGCTTTCTTT
CASSDATAFF
>NA|TRBJ2-5|few|TRBV29-1
TGCAGCGTTGACCGGGACCAAGTGTTAGAGACCCAGTACTTC
CSVDRDQVLETQYF
>TRBD1|TRBJ2-7|few|TRBV7-2
TGTGCCAGCAGCTTAGATGGGACAGGAATCTACGAGCAGTACTTC
CASSLDGTGIYEQYF
>NA|TRBJ1-6|NA|TRBV5-1
TGCGCCAGCAGCTTGGATGGGGGGCCGCGGTATAATTCACCCCTCCACTTT
CASSLDGGPRYNSPLHF
>TRBD1|TRBJ1-4|NA|TRBV4-2
TGTGCCAGCAGCCCGGGGGACAGGGGGATTGAAAAACTGTTTTTT
CASSPGDRGIEKLFF
>NA|TRBJ2-7|NA|TRBV28
TGTGCCAGCAGTTTCGGATTCGGCGAGGCCTACGAGCAGTACTTC
CASSFGFGEAYEQYF
>NA|TRBJ2-6|many|TRBV4-3
TGCGCCAGCAGCCAAGAAAGGGTACTTAGGACGAGGATCTCTGGGGCCAACGTCCTGACTTTC
CASSQERVLRTRISGANVLTF
>TRBD2|TRBJ2-1|NA|TRBV6-4
TGTGCCAGCAGTGTCAGCGGGGCCGACTACAATGAGCAGTTCTTC
CASSVSGADYNEQFF
>NA|TRBJ2-3|many|TRBV18
TGTGCCAGCTCACCACTGTACGGGGGCGGCACAGATACGCAGTATTTT
CASSPLYGGGTDTQYF
>TRBD2|TRBJ2-1|NA|TRBV20-1
TGCAGTGCTAGACCTTCGGGGGGGCTCTACAATGAGCAGTTCTTC
CSARPSGGLYNEQFF
>NA|TRBJ1-1|NA|TRBV4-2
TGTACCAGCAGTCAAGACGAGGGTGAAGCTTTCTTT
CTSSQDEGEAFF
>TRBD2|TRBJ2-1|NA|TRBV11-2
TGTGCCAGCAGCTTAGGAGCGGGACTAGTCTCTGAGCAGTTCTTC
CASSLGAGLVSEQFF
>NA|TRBJ2-5|few|TRBV10-2
TGCGCCAGCAGTGAGTTACTCGGGGAGACCCAGTACTTC
CASSELLGETQYF
>TRBD1|TRBJ2-1|few|TRBV7-2
TGTGCCAGCAGTCGTACAGGGGGAGATTTATCCTACAATGAGCAGTTCTTC
CASSRTGGDLSYNEQFF
>NA|TRBJ2-1|NA|TRBV3-1
TGTGCCAGCAGCCAGAGTAAACAGATCAATGAGCAGTTCTTC
CASSQSKQINEQFF
>NA|TRBJ1-6|once|TRBV12-3/TRBV12-4
TGTGCCAGCAGTTTAGCGTCTAAGGTCTCCCTCTCACCCCTCCACTTT
CASSLASKVSLSPLHF
>TRBD1|TRBJ1-2|NA|TRBV27
TGTGCCAGCACCCTTAGACAGGGGATTAACTATGGCTACACCTTC
CASTLRQGINYGYTF
>NA|TRBJ2-3|NA|TRBV28
TGTGCCAGCAGCCCGGCTACAGATACGCAGTATTTT
CASSPATDTQYF
>TRBD1|TRBJ2-7|NA|TRBV7-2
TGTGCCAGCAGCTTAGTGGACAGGGAGGCCCACGAGCAGTACTTC
CASSLVDREAHEQYF
>NA|TRBJ1-5|few|TRBV4-3
TGCGCCAGCAGCCAGGAGGACGGAAGCAATCAGCCCCAGCATTTT
CASSQEDGSNQPQHF
>NA|TRBJ1-1|many|TRBV7-6
TGTGCCAGCAGCTTATCATGGGAGGCTGAAGCTTTCTTT
CASSLSWEAEAFF
>TRBD1|TRBJ1-6|NA|TRBV10-1
TGCGCCAGCAGGCAGGGACAGAATTCACCCCTCCACTTT
CASRQGQNSPLHF
>NA|TRBJ2-7|NA|TRBV29-1
TGCAGCGGGTCTGAATCCTACGAGCAGTACTTC
CSGSESYEQYF
>TRBD1|TRBJ2-5|NA|TRBV7-6
TGTGCCAGCAGCTTGCCAGGGGGCGAAGGGACCCAGTACTTC
CASSLPGGEGTQYF
>NA|TRBJ1-2|few|TRBV29-1
TGCAGCGCTCGTACAAACACAGGACATTATGGCTACACCTTC
CSARTNTGHYGYTF
>NA|TRBJ1-4|few|TRBV12-3/TRBV12-4
TGTGCCAGCAGTTACCTCTCAGGAGCAACTAATGAAAAACTGTTTTTT
CASSYLSGATNEKLFF
>TRBD1|TRBJ2-3|few|TRBV9
TGTGCCAGCAGCGTAGAGTCAGGGGGAGATACGCAGTATTTT
CASSVESGGDTQYF
>TRBD1|TRBJ1-1|NA|TRBV27
TGTGCCAGCAGTCCACGATCGATCAGACAGGGGGGCACTGAAGCTTTCTTT
CASSPRSIRQGGTEAFF
>TRBD1|TRBJ2-1|NA|TRBV5-1
TGCGCCAGCAGCCGTGAAGACCCGGGACAGGGACATGAGCAGTTCTTC
CASSREDPGQGHEQFF
>NA|TRBJ1-1|NA|TRBV6-2/TRBV6-3
TGTGCCAGCAACGAGGAGCGAAACATCATGAACACTGAAGCTTTCTTT
CASNEERNIMNTEAFF
>NA|TRBJ1-5|NA|TRBV5-1
TGCGCCAGCAGCAGGGCCCTCAATCAGCCCCAGCATTTT
CASSRALNQPQHF
>TRBD1|TRBJ2-1|many|TRBV2
TGTGCCAGAGACCCCGGGACAGGGCGAAATGAGCAGTTCTTC
CARDPGTGRNEQFF
>NA|TRBJ1-1|NA|TRBV27
TGTGCCAGCAGTCATGGGTTGACTGAAGCTTTCTTT
CASSHGLTEAFF
>NA|TRBJ1-1|NA|TRBV5-4
TGTGCCAGCAGCTTCGGAGGGGTACGGACTGAAGCTTTCTTT
CASSFGGVRTEAFF
>NA|TRBJ2-5|NA|TRBV4-1
TGCGCCAGCAGCCAAGAACGTTATTCGGGACTGCAAGAGGCCCAGTACTTC
CASSQERYSGLQEAQYF
>TRBD2|TRBJ2-5|many|TRBV29-1
TGCAGCGCGAAGCGGGGGGAGACCCAGTACTTC
CSAKRGETQYF
>NA|TRBJ2-7|few|TRBV20-1
TGCAGTGCACCAAGAAACGAGCAGTACTTC
CSAPRNEQYF